Detailed here is one TCR beta chain. Its antigen is currently unknown. The V and J ends lost 8 bases and 3 bases, in that order; junction bases with no gene match: 11. This CDR3 spans 15 amino acids. This specimen belongs to a study of blood T cells in healthy people across ages. Study-level results: Among long-lived donors, naive CD4+ cells were more numerous and diversity higher than in aged donors.

For the second PCR, which ran for about 6 to 12 cycles, a sample-barcoded 5' primer and a J-beta primer mix were used. TCRdb used MiXCR to reprocess the 5' RACE reads, holding one entry per CDR3 protein. The data hold fewer than 2,000,000 distinct CDR3 sequences, with approximately 32% observed a single time. The rearrangement uses TRBV12-3 or TRBV12-4 and TRBJ1-2, with TRBD1 matching over 8 bases. The sample was blood. This TCR came from a woman in her 30s in good health. CDR3 nucleotides: TGTGCCAGCCGCCCAGCAGGGGGCTGGGACTATGGCTACACCTTC. Encoded protein: CASRPAGGWDYGYTF.